This T cell receptor beta chain comes out of a study of response to subunit inactivated influenza vaccine (dated by TCRdb to the late 2010s). Describing the broader study: The study used deep quantitative T cell receptor repertoire profiling to track responses to a trivalent subunit inactivated influenza vaccine. What the research found in general, with its limitations: The authors suggested that each seasonal influenza vaccination may recruit only a limited number of new T cells.

Library construction relied on RT-PCR. The sequencer was an Illumina HiSeq 2500. TCRdb handled the public reads itself, with Q25 trimming in fastp and clone calling in MiXCR, and kept productive beta chains. For every CDR3 protein sequence, its rows merge into one entry that carries the most common genes and DNA. Counted in this sample were over 150,000 distinct CDR3 sequences; 9.5% to 12% of them appeared once. The ten largest clones capture approximately 35% of the sample. The V end loses 2 bases and the J end loses 3 bases, and a stretch of 10 bases separates them. CDR1 and CDR2 (SGHAT, FQNNGV) derive from the germline V gene. The CDR3 numbers 14 residues from cysteine through phenylalanine. Just the 42-base CDR3 DNA is kept, in frame starting at base 1. This clonotype has only a few counts. Its antigen remains undetermined. The input lacks base qualities; no much larger clone sits a single base away.

The sequence was collected from a man between 45 and 75 years old who received an inactivated influenza vaccine. Donor details come from another sample of the same person, matched by shared clones. The sequence is built from TRBV11-2 and TRBJ2-5; the D call could be TRBD1 or TRBD2, with each sharing 5 bases. The sequenced sample was CD8+ T cells sorted from PBMCs, obtained less than 30 months after vaccination. The DNA is as follows: TGTGCCAGCAGCTTATTATGGGGGAAAGAGACCCAGTACTTC. This yields the protein CASSLLWGKETQYF.